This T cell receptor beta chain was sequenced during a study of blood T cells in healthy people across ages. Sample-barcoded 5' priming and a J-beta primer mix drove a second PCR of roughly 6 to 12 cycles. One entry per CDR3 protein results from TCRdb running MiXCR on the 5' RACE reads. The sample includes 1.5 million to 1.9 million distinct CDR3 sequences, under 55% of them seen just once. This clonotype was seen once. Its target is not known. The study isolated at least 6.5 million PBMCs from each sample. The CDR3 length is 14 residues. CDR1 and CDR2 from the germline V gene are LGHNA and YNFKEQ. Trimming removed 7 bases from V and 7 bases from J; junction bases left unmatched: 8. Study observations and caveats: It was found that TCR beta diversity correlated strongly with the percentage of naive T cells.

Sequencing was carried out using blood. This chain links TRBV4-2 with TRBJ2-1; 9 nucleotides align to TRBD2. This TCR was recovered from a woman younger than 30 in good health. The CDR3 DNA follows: TGTGCCAGCACATCGCGGGAGGGTGTAAATGAGCAGTTCTTC. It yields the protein CASTSREGVNEQFF.